This TCR beta chain was captured by sequencing in a study of CD8+ T cells in alopecia areata (dated by TCRdb to 2016 to 2019). Regarding the complete study: Treated patients were enrolled in an open-label pilot trial of oral tofacitinib at 5 to 10 mg twice daily for moderate-to-severe alopecia areata. Tofacitinib-treated patients had biopsies at baseline and at 4 and 24 weeks of treatment, with a later scalp biopsy in several patients. The study used high-throughput TCRbeta sequencing to examine T cell clonal expansion in alopecia areata, in both the C3H/HeJ mouse model and human patients. Tofacitinib was given for 6 to 18 months, followed by 6 months of follow-up off drug to assess delayed response and recurrence. For the treated patients, the SALT score, which quantifies what percentage of scalp surface area is affected, served as the measure of disease severity. The RNA source kit depended on sample type: the PAXgene miRNA kit for fixed scalp, the miRNeasy kit for PBMCs, and the RNeasy kit for mouse skin. Clonality in the scalp was compared among normal scalp (n=4), patchy alopecia areata scalp (n=8), and alopecia totalis/universalis scalp (n=8). Amplification of TCRbeta CDR3 regions was done by immunoSEQ multiplex PCR using 35 Vbeta forward primers and 13 Jbeta reverse primers. In humans, TCRbeta sequencing was performed on scalp tissue and on sorted CD4+ and CD8+ peripheral blood T cells from healthy controls and from patients with patchy or totalis/universalis alopecia areata.

With respect to this clone: It lacks a known antigen. Base qualities were left out, and no much larger clone turns up one base away.

What the authors observed across the whole study: During tofacitinib treatment, many expanded lesional clones remained in scalp and blood, and this persistence may partly explain relapse after treatment is stopped. Tofacitinib significantly lowered scalp clonality and the number of expanded CD8+ clones among the top 100 scalp clones. Unlike mouse skin, where gammadelta T cells dominate, normal human skin contains resident alphabeta T cells that get sequenced too, which complicates analysis of the scalp TCR repertoire. Compared with normal scalp, lesional scalp had higher clonality and more expanded CD8+ clones, particularly in alopecia totalis/universalis, a pattern that suggests antigenic drive. TCR sequences shared between patients were less clear than in mice, possibly partly because of HLA diversity in the patient population. The treated cohort was small, with a single nonresponder, so links between baseline CD8+ expansion and response need larger studies.

Receptor libraries were prepared by the immunoSEQ multiplex PCR assay. To provide template for TCR sequencing, every sample had RNA extracted and reverse transcribed into cDNA. SuperScript III was used for first-strand cDNA synthesis, primed with a 2:1 mix of oligo-dT and random hexamers. Amplification bias was assessed with a synthetic immune receptor repertoire, and residual bias was removed computationally. In the source study's methods: Raw reads were preprocessed to remove errors, and CDR3 was defined according to IMGT conventions as the region from the conserved cysteine to phenylalanine. Clonality was computed as 1 minus the Shannon entropy, with the entropy normalized by log2 of the number of productive unique TCRs. CD4 or CD8 identity of scalp clones was inferred by cross-referencing scalp TCRbeta sequences with sorted blood CD4 and CD8 repertoires. The table comes from immuneACCESS by way of TCRdb, which keeps in-frame sequences with V and J called. Part of the clones is missing from these tables; in studies checked, under half for an unresolved V gene and the rest for unknown reasons. V, J and clone size reflect that table, while D and trimming were determined from the DNA. Here the sample has approximately 200,000 clones; around 56% occur a single time. The ten largest clones take up 0.65% to 0.7% of the sample.

Relative to germline, V is 5 bases shorter and J is 4 bases shorter, with 11 bases between their ends. From cysteine to phenylalanine, the CDR3 is 13 amino acids long. Only the CDR3 region is kept as DNA, spanning 39 bases read in frame from base 1. CDR1 and CDR2 are read off the germline V gene (reference sequence) as MNHEY and SMNVEV. What this sample's time point label stands for: approximately 4 weeks on oral tofacitinib. The sample's treatment or condition, from its label and the paper: oral pan-JAK inhibitor, 5-10 mg twice daily. Lesional scalp punch biopsies and peripheral blood were obtained from alopecia areata patients. After PBMCs were isolated by density centrifugation and stained for CD3, CD4 and CD8, a FACSAria was used to sort CD4+ and CD8+ T cells.

The TCR originated in a human donor with alopecia areata. Material: CD4+ T cells sorted from blood, obtained at week 4, from a patient treated with tofacitinib. This sequence uses TRBV27 and TRBJ1-2; no D gene can be assigned with confidence. The CDR3 has the sequence CASSLAGSYGYTF. In nucleotides, the sequence is TGTGCCAGCAGTCTAGCGGGCAGCTATGGCTACACCTTC.